This section outlines one T cell receptor (beta chain) sequence together with its context. Its antigen is undetermined. Cells sorted by CD45RO/CCR7/CD25/CD127/CD95/CD27 comprised CD4+ naive, central memory, regulatory and stem cell-like memory cells. This specimen belongs to a study of beta chain features in type 1 diabetes. Points from the study as a whole: For Type 1 diabetes patients, all four CD4+ subsets carried TCRB CDR3s that were moderately but significantly shorter. No resolution was reached here on whether HLA type influences TCRB rearrangement. Amplification by PCR could prefer shorter templates, with the same effect in patients and controls.

The entirety of the isolated RNA underwent reverse transcription, so expressed TCRB transcripts were sequenced. The repertoire was sequenced with immunoSEQ multiplex PCR; TCRdb's copy has only in-frame clones and lacks some. The profile shows around 250,000 clones, under 70% of them singletons. Per germline, CDR1 SGHNT and CDR2 YYREEE (reference sequence). CDR3 size: 15 residues. Trimming removed 0 bases from V and 6 bases from J; junction bases left unmatched: 4. The receptor comes from a man aged 25-45 years in good health. Input material: naive CD4+ T cells from blood. V usage is TRBV5-4 and J usage is TRBJ2-7; TRBD2 matches 12 bases. In DNA, the CDR3 is TGTGCCAGCAGCTTGGGACTAGCGGGAGCTGGCGAGCAGTACTTC. The encoded protein is CASSLGLAGAGEQYF.